Presented here are 9 T cell receptor beta chains from one specimen sequenced in a study of blood T cell repertoires in COVID-19. Clones were sequenced by immunoSEQ multiplex PCR, and TCRdb holds only the in-frame ones, with some missing. The sample has over 15,000 clones; about 86% are singletons. What was sequenced was peripheral blood. These receptors were collected from a human donor in a cohort sampled during active COVID-19.

The rearrangement uses TRBV14 and TRBJ2-5; 7 bases fit TRBD2. The V gene end was trimmed by 4 bases and the J gene end by 5 bases; junction bases not matched to a gene: 13. The CDR3 length is 16 residues. Germline-derived CDR1 and CDR2 are SGHDN and FVKESK. The CDR3 here is CASSPDLAAGGETQYF. For the CDR3, the DNA is TGTGCCAGCAGCCCGGACCTAGCGGCGGGCGGTGAGACCCAGTACTTC.

V and J are TRBV19 and TRBJ1-5, with 8 bases aligning to TRBD1. The CDR3 contains 12 residues. Germline lookup yields CDR1 LNHDA and CDR2 SQIVND (reference sequence). The V and J ends lost 8 bases and 9 bases, in that order; junction bases with no gene match: 6. The chain's CDR3 is CASGRGRRPQHF. The DNA for the CDR3 is TGTGCCAGTGGCAGGGGGCGGCGGCCCCAGCATTTT.

The gene calls are TRBV28 and TRBJ2-1; 14 bases are shared with TRBD2. The CDR3 totals 13 residues. Germline CDR1 and CDR2: MDHEN and SYDVKM. With 5 bases clipped from V and 15 bases from J, the junction kept 6 bases outside the gene matches. The DNA of the CDR3 is TGTGCCAGCAGTACCGGACTAGCGGGAGGTCTGTTCTTC. It encodes CASSTGLAGGLFF.

This chain joins TRBV4-2 and TRBJ2-3; D gene unclear. The length of the CDR3 is 15 residues. The V and J ends lost 5 bases and 4 bases respectively, with 16 bases between them. Germline CDR1 reads LGHNA; CDR2 reads YNFKEQ. CDR3 in amino acids: CASSVNPSQADTQYF. The DNA of the CDR3 is TGTGCCAGCAGCGTAAACCCCAGTCAGGCAGATACGCAGTATTTT.

This rearrangement joins TRBV6-2 or TRBV6-3 to TRBJ2-3; D is possibly TRBD1 (6 bases). V lost 2 bases to trimming and J lost 2 bases, with 8 bases between them. The CDR3 consists of 14 residues. Germline V gives CDR1 MNHEY, CDR2 SVGEGT. CDR3: CASSYRDNTDTQYF. As DNA, the CDR3 is TGTGCCAGCAGTTACAGGGACAACACAGATACGCAGTATTTT.

J is TRBJ2-1 and V is TRBV6-4; 12 nucleotides match TRBD2. Per germline, CDR1 MRHNA and CDR2 SNTAGT. J gave up 9 bases and V 2 bases, and 8 bases lay outside the gene matches. This CDR3 is built from 16 residues. The CDR3 loop reads CASSDPASGRDSEQFF. The CDR3 DNA is TGTGCCAGCAGTGACCCGGCTAGCGGGAGGGATAGTGAGCAGTTCTTC.

The chain employs TRBV28 and TRBJ2-1; 9 bases match TRBD1. V lost 9 bases and J lost 6; bases outside the gene matches: 6. CDR3 length equals 13 residues. Germline CDR1 MDHEN, CDR2 SYDVKM. CDR3 in DNA: TGTGCCAGTGCGGGACAGGGAGGCAATGAGCAGTTCTTC. Translating it yields CASAGQGGNEQFF.

The rearrangement uses TRBV4-2 and TRBJ2-3; 11 bases match TRBD2. Germline CDR1 is LGHNA and CDR2 is YNFKEQ. J gave up 2 bases and V 1 base, and 23 bases lay outside the gene matches. The CDR3 extends over 23 amino acids. This chain's CDR3 is CASSQATPPSTSGSLSFTDTQYF. The CDR3 bases are TGTGCCAGCAGCCAAGCTACCCCCCCCTCTACTAGCGGGAGTTTGTCCTTCACAGATACGCAGTATTTT.

The V call is TRBV2, the J call TRBJ2-6; TRBD1 matches 9 bases. Trimming at V came to 5 bases and at J to 1 base, leaving 9 bases not matched to a gene. The CDR3 contains 18 residues. The germline gives CDR1 SNHLY, CDR2 FYNNEI. The CDR3 loop is CASSLPGQGISGANVLTF. The CDR3 DNA follows: TGTGCCAGCAGTCTCCCGGGACAGGGAATATCTGGGGCCAACGTCCTGACTTTC.